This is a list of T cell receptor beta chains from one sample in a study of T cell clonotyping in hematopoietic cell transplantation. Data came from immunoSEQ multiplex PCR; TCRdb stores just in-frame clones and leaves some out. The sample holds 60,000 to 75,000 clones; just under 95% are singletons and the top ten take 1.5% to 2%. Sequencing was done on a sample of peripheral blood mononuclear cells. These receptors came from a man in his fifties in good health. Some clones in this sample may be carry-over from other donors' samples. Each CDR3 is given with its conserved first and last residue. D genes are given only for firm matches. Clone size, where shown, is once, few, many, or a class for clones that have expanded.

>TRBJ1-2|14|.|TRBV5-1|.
CASSLEVWAGGYTF
TGCGCCAGCAGCTTGGAGGTCTGGGCGGGTGGCTACACCTTC
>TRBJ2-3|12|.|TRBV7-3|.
CASSLGDPPTYF
TGTGCCAGCAGCTTAGGTGACCCTCCCACGTATTTT
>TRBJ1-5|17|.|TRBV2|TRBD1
CASSDGTGAYSNQPQHF
TGTGCCAGCAGTGACGGGACAGGGGCTTATAGCAATCAGCCCCAGCATTTT
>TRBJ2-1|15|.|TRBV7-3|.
CASSPGTPPYNEQFF
TGTGCCAGCAGCCCCGGGACACCGCCTTACAATGAGCAGTTCTTC
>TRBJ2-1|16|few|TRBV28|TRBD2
CASNLSGGVLYNEQFF
TGTGCCAGCAATCTTAGCGGGGGGGTACTCTACAATGAGCAGTTCTTC
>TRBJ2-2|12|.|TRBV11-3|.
CASSFGAGELFF
TGTGCCAGCAGCTTTGGGGCCGGGGAGCTGTTTTTT
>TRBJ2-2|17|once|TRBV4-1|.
CASSQVASGGGTGELFF
TGCGCCAGCAGCCAAGTAGCCTCGGGGGGCGGCACCGGGGAGCTGTTTTTT
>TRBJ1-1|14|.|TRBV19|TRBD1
CASRSTGTGGWGFF
TGTGCCAGTAGATCGACCGGGACAGGGGGTTGGGGTTTCTTT
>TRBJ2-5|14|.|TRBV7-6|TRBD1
CASSIDRGKGTQYF
TGTGCCAGCAGCATCGACAGGGGTAAGGGGACCCAGTACTTC
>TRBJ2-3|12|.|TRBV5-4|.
CASSLAPDTQYF
TGTGCCAGCAGCTTGGCCCCAGATACGCAGTATTTT
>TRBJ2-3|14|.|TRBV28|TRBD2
CASGLAGRTDTQYF
TGTGCCAGCGGACTAGCGGGCCGCACAGATACGCAGTATTTT
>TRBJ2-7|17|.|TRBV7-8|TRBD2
CASSLEEAGEVLYEQYF
TGTGCCAGCAGCTTAGAAGAAGCGGGAGAGGTTCTATACGAGCAGTACTTC
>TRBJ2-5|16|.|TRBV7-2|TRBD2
CASSLGPSGAKETQYF
TGTGCCAGCAGCTTAGGCCCTAGCGGGGCAAAAGAGACCCAGTACTTC
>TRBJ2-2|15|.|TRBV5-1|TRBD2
CASSLSGVNTGELFF
TGCGCCAGCAGCTTAAGCGGGGTGAACACCGGGGAGCTGTTTTTT
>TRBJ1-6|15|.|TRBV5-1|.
CASSLQTPVNSPLHF
TGCGCCAGCAGCTTGCAGACACCAGTTAATTCACCCCTCCACTTT
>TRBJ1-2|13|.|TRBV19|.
CASSIGPGYGYTF
TGTGCCAGTAGTATCGGGCCAGGGTACGGCTACACCTTC
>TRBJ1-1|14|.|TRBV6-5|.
CASTPLRGHTEAFF
TGTGCCAGCACTCCGTTGCGGGGGCACACTGAAGCTTTCTTT
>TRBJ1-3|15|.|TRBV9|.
CASSVAPGTGNTIYF
TGTGCCAGCAGCGTTGCCCCAGGGACGGGAAACACCATATATTTT
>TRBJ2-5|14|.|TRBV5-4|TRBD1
CASSRQGAGETQYF
TGTGCCAGCAGCCGACAGGGGGCGGGCGAGACCCAGTACTTC
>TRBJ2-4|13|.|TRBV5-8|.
CASSFRGKNIQYF
TGTGCCAGCAGCTTCCGGGGCAAAAACATTCAGTACTTC
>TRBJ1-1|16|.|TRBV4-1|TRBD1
CASSHSKETGFTEAFF
TGCGCCAGCAGCCACTCCAAAGAGACAGGGTTTACTGAAGCTTTCTTT
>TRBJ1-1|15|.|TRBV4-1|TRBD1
CASSQEGQGNTEAFF
TGCGCCAGCAGCCAAGAAGGACAGGGGAACACTGAAGCTTTCTTT
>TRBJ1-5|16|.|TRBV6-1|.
CASSAWEGGNNQPQHF
TGTGCCAGCAGTGCGTGGGAGGGAGGGAACAATCAGCCCCAGCATTTT
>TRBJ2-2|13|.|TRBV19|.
CASSIGNTGELFF
TGTGCCAGTAGTATTGGGAACACCGGGGAGCTGTTTTTT
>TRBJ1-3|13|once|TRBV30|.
CACPSRSGNTIYF
TGTGCCTGTCCGAGCAGGTCAGGAAACACCATATATTTT
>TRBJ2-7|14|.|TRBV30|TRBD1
CAWSPGQGAYEQYF
TGTGCCTGGAGTCCCGGACAGGGAGCCTACGAGCAGTACTTC
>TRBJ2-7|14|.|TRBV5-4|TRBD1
CASSLGGQGGEQYF
TGTGCCAGCAGCTTGGGAGGACAGGGTGGCGAGCAGTACTTC
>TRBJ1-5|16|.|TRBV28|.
CASSLYGEGQNQPQHF
TGTGCCAGCAGTTTATACGGGGAAGGGCAGAATCAGCCCCAGCATTTT